A selection of T cell receptor beta chains follows, all from one sample in a study of OX40 agonist ivuxolimab in advanced cancers. The table came from immunoSEQ multiplex PCR; TCRdb's copy has only in-frame clones and leaves some out. The sample yields tens of thousands of clones, approximately 90% seen once. The source was CD4+ or CD8+ T cells sorted from blood, collected in a trial of the OX40 agonist ivuxolimab. Source of these receptors: an adult with an advanced solid tumor such as melanoma, head and neck, liver or kidney cancer. CDR3s include the opening cysteine and the closing phenylalanine or tryptophan. A D gene is named only where the DNA matches it firmly. The listing skips clone size in some rows; elsewhere it reads once, few, many or a size class.

>TRBD1|TRBV9|TRBJ1-1|NA
TGTGCCAGCAGCGCGCGACAGGGGTTGAAGAACACTGAAGCTTTCTTT
CASSARQGLKNTEAFF
>NA|TRBV19|TRBJ1-1|few
TGTGCCAGTAGTACCCGTACGGAAGCTTTCTTT
CASSTRTEAFF
>TRBD1|TRBV18|TRBJ1-5|NA
TGTGCCAGCTCACCAACAGGGGAGGTTCAGCCCCAGCATTTT
CASSPTGEVQPQHF
>NA|TRBV14|TRBJ2-5|NA
TGTGCCAGCAGCCATTCTGAGACCCAGTACTTC
CASSHSETQYF
>NA|TRBV7-6|TRBJ1-3|NA
TGTGCCAGCAGCAGGGGGGTCACTAGCTCTGGAAACACCATATATTTT
CASSRGVTSSGNTIYF
>NA|TRBV6-6|TRBJ1-3|NA
TGTGCCAGCAGTTACGAGATCTCTGGAAACACCATATATTTT
CASSYEISGNTIYF
>NA|TRBV7-2|TRBJ2-7|once
TGTGCCAGCAGCTTACGGGGAGAGGGGGACTACGAGCAGTACTTC
CASSLRGEGDYEQYF
>TRBD2|TRBV28|TRBJ2-7|NA
TGTGCCAGCAGTTCCGGGACTAGCCCCTACGAGCAGTACTTC
CASSSGTSPYEQYF
>NA|TRBV11-2|TRBJ2-5|once
TGTGCCAGCAGCGAGGGGACTGGGGATATGGCCCAGTACTTC
CASSEGTGDMAQYF
>NA|TRBV7-6|TRBJ1-4|NA
TGTGCCAGCAGCTCCTATCCTCCGGAGGGAAGGGCTGAAAAACTGTTTTTT
CASSSYPPEGRAEKLFF
>TRBD1|TRBV5-1|TRBJ1-2|NA
TGCGCCAGCAGCTCCCCGGGACAGGAAAGGCCTAACTATGGCTACACCTTC
CASSSPGQERPNYGYTF
>NA|TRBV5-1|TRBJ2-1|NA
TGCGCCAGCAGCCCAGGAAACTCCCTTTACAATGAGCAGTTCTTC
CASSPGNSLYNEQFF
>NA|TRBV5-5|TRBJ2-1|NA
TGTGCCAGCAGCTTAGAGGGACCTATCTACAATGAGCAGTTCTTC
CASSLEGPIYNEQFF
>NA|TRBV12-5|TRBJ1-2|NA
TGTGCTAGTGGTTTTGGAGGGTCCTATGGCTACACCTTC
CASGFGGSYGYTF
>NA|TRBV27|TRBJ2-5|NA
TGTGCCAGCAGGGGGCTAGCGCTAGAAGAGACCCAGTACTTC
CASRGLALEETQYF
>NA|TRBV7-6|TRBJ1-3|NA
TGTGCCAGCAGCTCCTACGAGTTAGGATCTGGAAACACCATATATTTT
CASSSYELGSGNTIYF
>NA|TRBV7-9|TRBJ2-2|NA
TGTGCCAGCAGCCCCTGGGGGCTCAACACCGGGGAGCTGTTTTTT
CASSPWGLNTGELFF
>NA|TRBV14|TRBJ1-1|NA
TGTGCCAGCAGCCAAGACCGGGGGGGGATTGCTTTCTTT
CASSQDRGGIAFF
>NA|TRBV12-5|TRBJ2-7|NA
TGTGCTAGTGGTCATGAGAGCTCCTACGAGCAGTACTTC
CASGHESSYEQYF
>TRBD2|TRBV2|TRBJ2-1|NA
TGTGCCAGCAGTGTTGTGGCTAGCGGGGGGGATGAGCAGTTCTTC
CASSVVASGGDEQFF
>TRBD2|TRBV5-4|TRBJ2-1|NA
TGTGCCAGCAGCCCCGGGACTAGTTATCCCAATGAGCAGTTCTTC
CASSPGTSYPNEQFF
>NA|TRBV25-1|TRBJ2-3|NA
TGTGCCAGCAGTGAATATCCAGATACGCAGTATTTT
CASSEYPDTQYF
>TRBD2|TRBV18|TRBJ2-3|NA
TGTGCCAGCTCGTTCGGGGCTAGCGGGAGGACAGATACGCAGTATTTT
CASSFGASGRTDTQYF
>NA|TRBV29-1|TRBJ2-1|NA
TGCAGCGTTGATAGGGGGGCGGGTGAGCAGTTCTTC
CSVDRGAGEQFF
>NA|TRBV7-2|TRBJ2-7|NA
TGTGCCAGCAGCTTAGCATTCGGCCAAGCCTACGAGCAGTACTTC
CASSLAFGQAYEQYF
>TRBD1|TRBV19|TRBJ1-5|NA
TGTGCCAGTAGTATCGGGACAGCTAGACAGCCCCAGCATTTT
CASSIGTARQPQHF
>NA|TRBV7-2|TRBJ2-1|NA
TGTGCCAGCAGCCCTCTGGGGGGCTCTGAGCAGTTCTTC
CASSPLGGSEQFF
>TRBD1|TRBV6-1|TRBJ1-2|NA
TGTGCCAGCAGTACAGGGGGCACCGGCTATGGCTACACCTTC
CASSTGGTGYGYTF
>NA|TRBV19|TRBJ1-2|NA
TGTGCCAGTAGTATTCTTCCCACAGGGTCCTATGGCTACACCTTC
CASSILPTGSYGYTF
>TRBD1|TRBV15|TRBJ2-2|NA
TGTGCCACCAGCAGAGGGGACAGCCCTCAGACCGGGGAGCTGTTTTTT
CATSRGDSPQTGELFF
>NA|TRBV5-5|TRBJ1-1|NA
TGTGCCAGCAGCTTTTTAGGGGGCACTGAAGCTTTCTTT
CASSFLGGTEAFF
>NA|TRBV5-1|TRBJ1-1|NA
TGCGCCAGCACAGCACGATCCGAGAACACTGAAGCTTTCTTT
CASTARSENTEAFF
>TRBD2|TRBV7-3|TRBJ2-7|NA
TGTGCCAGCAGCCGGGGGGACGATGTCCACGAGCAGTACTTC
CASSRGDDVHEQYF
>TRBD1|TRBV6-1|TRBJ1-1|NA
TGTGCCAGCAGTAAGGGAGGGACAGTCACTGAAGCTTTCTTT
CASSKGGTVTEAFF